This entry is about one T cell receptor (beta chain). V lost 1 base and J 3 bases, leaving 12 bases between the germline ends. Per the germline V gene, CDR1 is MGHRA and CDR2 is YSYEKL. There are 15 residues in the CDR3. These data come from a study of blood T cell repertoires in COVID-19. Study summary: Samples of COVID-19 (acute and convalescent) were obtained from the United States, Italy and Spain. In each case, the material was cDNA or gDNA derived from T cells, B-cell-depleted T cells, or PBMCs.

Authors' data handling: Amplification of reference gene primers provided the estimated nucleated cell counts. The assay was immunoSEQ multiplex PCR, and TCRdb's table has in-frame clones only and misses some. V, J and clone size derive from that table, while D and trimming were established from the DNA sequence. The sample records approximately 300,000 clones, around 90% being singletons. The receptor comes from a woman aged 40 to 55 with acute or convalescent COVID-19. The chain combines TRBV4-1 with TRBJ1-2; the D is unclear. The specimen sequenced was peripheral blood. The CDR3 region has the DNA TGCGCCAGCAGCCAAGTTGGCAGGCGGGACTATGGCTACACCTTC. Protein product: CASSQVGRRDYGYTF.